These 20 T cell receptor beta chains were sequenced from one sample in a study of shared clonotypes between healthy human individuals. The assay was immunoSEQ multiplex PCR, and TCRdb's table has in-frame clones only and misses some. Of about 980,000 clones in the sample, more than 75% are singletons; the top ten hold about 1.5%. Source material: memory CD4+ T cells sorted from blood. As for subset: CD45RA-negative fraction. The source is a man between 18 and 35 years old in good health.

This clone was counted between two and nine times. The sample holds other DNA sequences that translate to the same CDR3. The chain carries TRBV6-1 and TRBJ1-5, with D unresolved. The CDR3 is made up of 14 amino acids. V lost 4 bases and J 0 bases, leaving 7 bases between the germline ends. Germline CDR1 is MNHNS and CDR2 is SASEGT. The CDR3 nucleotides are TGTGCCAGCAGTGGGCAGAATAGCAATCAGCCCCAGCATTTT. It encodes CASSGQNSNQPQHF.

V usage is TRBV7-2 and J usage is TRBJ2-1; D gene uncertain. Germline V gene data show CDR1 as SGHTA and CDR2 as FQGNSA. Trimming stripped 2 bases from V and 8 bases from J, with 7 bases between. The CDR3 is made up of 12 amino acids. CDR3 coding DNA: TGTGCCAGCAGCTTATCTACCTATGAGCAGTTCTTC. As protein: CASSLSTYEQFF.

V is TRBV5-4 and J is TRBJ2-5, with TRBD1 as a possible D gene (5 bases). V gave up 0 bases and J gave up 1 base, with 7 bases separating them. This CDR3 comprises 14 residues. Germline loops: CDR1 SGHNT, CDR2 YYREEE (reference sequence). The CDR3 DNA is TGTGCCAGCAGCTTGGAGGGGTTCCAAGAGACCCAGTACTTC. Amino acids: CASSLEGFQETQYF. Full variable domain (outside the CDR3, taken from reference TRBV5-4 and TRBJ2-5): ETGVTQSPTHLIKTRGQQVTLRCSSQSGHNTVSWYQQALGQGPQFIFQYYREEENGRGNFPPRFSGLQFPNYSSELNVNALELDDSALYLCASSLEGFQETQYFGPGTRLLVL.

This chain uses TRBV6-1 with TRBJ2-4; TRBD1 matches 10 bases. The CDR3 has 18 amino acids. The ends lost 4 bases at V and 0 bases at J; junction bases unmatched: 9. In germline, CDR1 is MNHNS, CDR2 SASEGT. CDR3 nucleotide sequence: TGTGCCAGCAGTGCTGGGACAGGGGATTCCGTAGCCAAAAACATTCAGTACTTC. The encoded protein is CASSAGTGDSVAKNIQYF.

Comment on this clone: This sample includes further DNA sequences coding for the same CDR3. This chain joins TRBV7-9 and TRBJ2-3, with 7 bases identical to TRBD2. Germline CDR1 reads SEHNR; CDR2 reads FQNEAQ (reference sequence). Trimming removed 5 bases from V and 1 base from J; junction bases left unmatched: 3. This CDR3 spans 14 amino acids. CDR3 nucleotide sequence: TGTGCCAGCAGCCAGAGCGGGGGCACAGATACGCAGTATTTT. It specifies CASSQSGGTDTQYF.

This clone was detected a few times. V is TRBV19 and J is TRBJ1-1, with D maybe TRBD1 (5 bases). CDR1 is LNHDA and CDR2 is SQIVND in the germline V gene (reference sequence). V gave up 2 bases and J gave up 5 bases, with 15 bases separating them. The CDR3 totals 15 residues. In nucleotides, the CDR3 is TGTGCCAGTAGTATATTCGGCAGGGAGAAGACTGAAGCTTTCTTT. Amino acid sequence: CASSIFGREKTEAFF.

The chain is built from TRBV9 and TRBJ1-3; weak D call: TRBD1 (5 bases). The V end was cut by 3 bases, the J end by 0 bases, with 13 bases between. The CDR3 is 16 residues long. Germline V lookup: CDR1 SGDLS, CDR2 YYNGEE. The chain's CDR3 is CASSAGLQSSGNTIYF. The DNA of the CDR3 is TGTGCCAGCAGCGCGGGACTTCAGAGCTCTGGAAACACCATATATTTT.

The sample holds a few counts of this clone. CDR3 nucleotides: TGTGCCAGGGCCCTCGGGGCTTGGAAAGAGACCCAGTACTTC. Translating it yields CARALGAWKETQYF. The rearrangement uses TRBV6-9 and TRBJ2-5, with D perhaps TRBD1 or TRBD2 (5 bases each). From germline, CDR1 is MNHGY and CDR2 SVAAGI. The V end was cut by 9 bases, the J end by 3 bases, with 17 bases between. The CDR3 is made up of 14 amino acids.

About this clone: The same CDR3 can be traced to other DNA sequences in this sample. This chain links TRBV5-1 with TRBJ1-4, with D unclear. Germline loops: CDR1 SGHRS, CDR2 YFSETQ. The CDR3 is 14 residues long. V gave up 0 bases and J gave up 5 bases, with 8 bases separating them. The DNA of the CDR3 is TGCGCCAGCAGCTTGGACCGAACAAATGAAAAACTGTTTTTT. It yields the protein CASSLDRTNEKLFF.

Comment on this clone: The sample has other DNA sequences that encode this CDR3 too. This chain links TRBV11-3 with TRBJ2-1; a weak D match, TRBD2 (5 bases). The V gene's germline CDR1 is SGHNT and CDR2 YENEEA. Trimming cost V 0 bases and J 6 bases, with 6 bases left between them. The CDR3 length is 13 residues. Here the CDR3 DNA reads TGTGCCAGCAGCTTAGATCGGGGCAATGAGCAGTTCTTC. Encoded protein: CASSLDRGNEQFF.

This chain joins TRBV11-2 and TRBJ2-4; 7 bases map to TRBD1. The V gene end was trimmed by 1 base and the J gene end by 3 bases; junction bases not matched to a gene: 12. CDR1 and CDR2 from the germline V gene are SGHAT and FQNNGV. The CDR3 runs 18 residues. CDR3 bases: TGTGCCAGCAGCTTAGGGACAACCCGGGACAGCTACAAAAACATTCAGTACTTC. It codes for CASSLGTTRDSYKNIQYF.

The V gene is TRBV19, the J gene TRBJ1-6; D ambiguous. Germline values: CDR1 LNHDA, CDR2 SQIVND (reference sequence). V was shortened by 1 base and J by 9 bases, with 10 bases between the two germline ends. The CDR3 has 14 amino acids. The DNA for the CDR3 is TGTGCCAGTAGTATAGGCGTAGAGGGTTCACCCCTCCACTTT. Translation gives CASSIGVEGSPLHF.

The V call is TRBV11-1, the J call TRBJ2-3; D ambiguous. The CDR3 consists of 13 residues. From germline, CDR1 is SGHAT and CDR2 FQDESV (reference sequence). The V gene lost 2 bases and the J gene lost 2 bases, with 5 bases spanning the gap. CDR3 in amino acids: CASSLSVTDTQYF. DNA of the CDR3: TGTGCCAGCAGCTTAAGCGTCACAGATACGCAGTATTTT. Based on the CDR3 plus reference TRBV11-1 and TRBJ2-3, the full variable domain is EAEVAQSPRYKITEKSQAVAFWCDPISGHATLYWYRQILGQGPELLVQFQDESVVDDSQLPKDRFSAERLKGVDSTLKIQPAELGDSAMYLCASSLSVTDTQYFGPGTRLTVL.

In regard to this clone: Other DNA sequences within the sample encode an identical CDR3. The chain employs TRBV20-1 and TRBJ2-3; D is ambiguous. The V gene lost 5 bases and the J gene lost 4 bases, with 4 bases spanning the gap. Germline loops: CDR1 DFQATT, CDR2 SNEGSKA (reference sequence). This CDR3 comprises 10 residues. DNA for the CDR3: TGCAGTGCTTGGGCAGATACGCAGTATTTT. Protein product: CSAWADTQYF.

V is TRBV30 and J is TRBJ2-5; D may match TRBD1 or TRBD2 (5 bases each). CDR3 length: 14 residues. Germline V gives CDR1 GTSNPN, CDR2 SVGIG (reference sequence). V was clipped by 3 bases and J by 5 bases, with 16 bases between them. The CDR3 coding sequence is TGTGCCTGGAGCCGATCGAGGGGCTGGGAGACCCAGTACTTC. It encodes CAWSRSRGWETQYF. Complete variable domain (other parts from reference TRBV30 and TRBJ2-5): SQTIHQWPATLVQPVGSPLSLECTVEGTSNPNLYWYRQAAGRGLQLLFYSVGIGQISSEVPQNLSASRPQDRQFILSSKKLLLSDSGFYLCAWSRSRGWETQYFGPGTRLLVL.

The J gene is TRBJ2-3, the V gene TRBV14, with 8 bases aligning to TRBD2. The V gene end was trimmed by 2 bases and the J gene end by 8 bases; junction bases not matched to a gene: 15. Germline V gene data show CDR1 as SGHDN and CDR2 as FVKESK. This CDR3 comprises 17 residues. In DNA, the CDR3 is TGTGCCAGCAGCCAACATCAGACTAGCGTTTCCCCCAGTACGCAGTATTTT. Translated, it gives CASSQHQTSVSPSTQYF.

The rearrangement uses TRBV6-6 and TRBJ2-7; TRBD2 matches 10 bases. Germline CDR1 and CDR2: MNHNY and SVGAGI (reference sequence). The CDR3 has 15 amino acids. Trimming removed 2 bases from V and 2 bases from J; junction bases left unmatched: 3. The CDR3 is CASSYTSGRAYEQYF. In DNA form, the CDR3 reads TGTGCCAGCAGTTACACGAGCGGGAGGGCCTACGAGCAGTACTTC.

The chain carries TRBV5-1 and TRBJ2-3; D unclear. Trimming took 4 bases from V and 0 from J, leaving 6 bases between them. Looked up from germline, CDR1 is SGHRS and CDR2 is YFSETQ. This CDR3 is 13 amino acids long. The CDR3 coding sequence is TGCGCCAGCAGCGGGTCTAGCACAGATACGCAGTATTTT. Translated: CASSGSSTDTQYF.

The J gene is TRBJ1-1, the V gene TRBV27, with no clear D. Germline loops: CDR1 MNHEY, CDR2 SMNVEV (reference sequence). This CDR3 comprises 15 residues. Trimming cost V 6 bases and J 8 bases, with 22 bases left between them. The CDR3 here is CASRGVRAVGFEAFF. CDR3 sequence (DNA): TGTGCCAGCAGGGGCGTTAGGGCAGTCGGATTCGAAGCTTTCTTT.

The chain links TRBV7-2 to TRBJ2-1; 13 bases align to TRBD2. CDR1 and CDR2 (germline): SGHTA, FQGNSA. There are 16 residues in the CDR3. The ends lost 5 bases at V and 9 bases at J; junction bases unmatched: 10. The CDR3 here is CASSPGGLAGSGEQFF. The CDR3 DNA reads TGTGCCAGCAGCCCCGGGGGACTAGCGGGATCTGGTGAGCAGTTCTTC.